The rows below give T cell receptor beta chains drawn from one sample of a study of T-cell reconstitution after alpha-beta-depleted transplantation in children. TCRdb re-called the PCR reads through MiXCR, storing one row per CDR3 protein. The sample lists about 500,000 distinct CDR3 sequences, roughly an eighth occurring once. This specimen was PBMCs, mostly from graft donor cells, taken 180 days after TCRalphabeta/CD19-depleted stem cell transplant. Receptors were obtained from a female patient aged 2-15 years who had a stem cell transplant for aplastic anemia, so the T cells may come from the graft donor. CDR3s include the opening cysteine and the closing phenylalanine or tryptophan. A D gene is named only where the DNA matches it firmly. Rows give clone size only sometimes, using once, few, many, or a class for an expanded clone.

V gene	clone size	J gene	CDR3 length	D gene	CDR3 protein	CDR3 DNA
TRBV29-1	many	TRBJ2-6	14	.	CSVEWPKGANVLTF	TGCAGCGTTGAATGGCCAAAAGGGGCCAACGTCCTGACTTTC
TRBV28	.	TRBJ2-1	12	.	CASSPPRNEQFF	TGTGCCAGCAGCCCCCCCCGGAATGAGCAGTTCTTC
TRBV24-1	.	TRBJ2-1	12	.	CATSDRGHEQFF	TGTGCCACCAGTGATCGGGGACATGAGCAGTTCTTC
TRBV29-1	few	TRBJ2-3	14	.	CSVELATSTDTQYF	TGCAGCGTTGAACTGGCTACCTCCACAGATACGCAGTATTTT
TRBV15	few	TRBJ1-5	17	TRBD1	CATSRDPRQGGNQPQHF	TGTGCCACCAGCAGAGATCCCAGACAGGGAGGAAATCAGCCCCAGCATTTT
TRBV20-1	.	TRBJ1-6	13	.	CSTTRPDNSPLHF	TGCAGTACCACAAGGCCCGATAATTCACCCCTCCACTTT
TRBV29-1	many	TRBJ2-3	14	TRBD2	CSVGTSGGPDTQYF	TGCAGCGTTGGAACTAGCGGGGGACCGGATACGCAGTATTTT
TRBV27	few	TRBJ2-1	13	.	CASSGQTYNEQFF	TGTGCCAGCAGTGGACAGACATACAATGAGCAGTTCTTC
TRBV7-8	few	TRBJ2-1	16	.	CATGPGATDSYNEQFF	TGTGCCACCGGTCCCGGAGCCACGGACTCCTACAATGAGCAGTTCTTC
TRBV6-2/TRBV6-3	many	TRBJ2-2	14	TRBD1	CASRRTGNTGELFF	TGTGCCAGCAGGAGGACAGGGAACACCGGGGAGCTGTTTTTT
TRBV7-2	few	TRBJ1-5	15	TRBD1	CASSYTGGDNQPQHF	TGTGCCAGCAGCTACACAGGGGGGGACAATCAGCCCCAGCATTTT
TRBV20-1	.	TRBJ2-1	16	.	CSATPIAESLYNEQFF	TGCAGTGCTACACCCATAGCGGAGTCGCTTTACAATGAGCAGTTCTTC
TRBV28	few	TRBJ1-4	12	.	CASDAMGEKLFF	TGTGCCAGTGACGCTATGGGGGAAAAACTGTTTTTT
TRBV3-1	few	TRBJ1-4	13	.	CASSRGTVEKLFF	TGTGCCAGCAGTCGCGGGACTGTCGAAAAACTGTTTTTT
TRBV4-3	.	TRBJ2-2	19	TRBD2	CASSQAGGLAGAYTGELFF	TGCGCCAGCAGCCAGGCTGGGGGACTAGCGGGAGCGTACACCGGGGAGCTGTTTTTT
TRBV12-3/TRBV12-4	many	TRBJ2-5	16	.	CASSPSRLGYQETQYF	TGTGCCAGCAGTCCCAGCCGTCTCGGGTACCAAGAGACCCAGTACTTC
TRBV7-8	.	TRBJ2-1	17	TRBD2	CASSLGLGGRTYNEQFF	TGTGCCAGCAGCTTAGGTCTTGGCGGGAGAACCTACAATGAGCAGTTCTTC
TRBV20-1	few	TRBJ1-1	15	.	CSARVLGKMNTEAFF	TGCAGTGCTAGAGTTTTGGGCAAAATGAACACTGAAGCTTTCTTT
TRBV7-9	once	TRBJ2-5	14	.	CASSGDGDQETQYF	TGTGCCAGCAGTGGGGACGGCGACCAAGAGACCCAGTACTTC
TRBV11-2	.	TRBJ2-1	14	.	CASSLGMLYNEQFF	TGTGCCAGCAGCTTAGGAATGCTATACAATGAGCAGTTCTTC
TRBV7-2	many	TRBJ2-3	16	TRBD2	CASSLAGRASGEESYF	TGTGCCAGCAGCTTAGCCGGGCGGGCTAGCGGGGAAGAGTCGTATTTT
TRBV12-5	.	TRBJ1-5	12	.	CASKQGSQPQHF	TGTGCTAGCAAACAGGGCAGTCAGCCCCAGCATTTT
TRBV5-1	.	TRBJ2-2	16	.	CASSLSVHLETGELFF	TGCGCCAGCAGCCTGTCCGTTCATTTGGAAACCGGGGAGCTGTTTTTT
TRBV7-2	.	TRBJ1-1	16	TRBD1	CASSSMTGRPNTEAFF	TGTGCCAGCAGCTCCATGACAGGGCGCCCTAACACTGAAGCTTTCTTT
TRBV27	many	TRBJ2-1	17	.	CASTPLTLIPLLNEQFF	TGTGCCAGCACCCCACTCACTCTGATACCGTTATTAAATGAGCAGTTCTTC
TRBV6-5	few	TRBJ2-7	14	TRBD1	CASSWDRLSYEQYF	TGTGCCAGCAGTTGGGACAGGCTCTCCTACGAGCAGTACTTC
TRBV12-5	few	TRBJ2-1	12	.	CASGFLTDLPNF	TGTGCTAGTGGTTTCCTGACAGATCTACCGAACTTC
TRBV5-1	.	TRBJ2-5	15	TRBD1	CASSWGQGSQETQYF	TGCGCCAGCAGCTGGGGACAGGGTTCACAAGAGACCCAGTACTTC
TRBV10-3	.	TRBJ1-4	12	.	CAIRGDWEKLFF	TGTGCCATCAGGGGAGACTGGGAAAAACTGTTTTTT
TRBV6-5	.	TRBJ1-2	11	.	CASGGGNGYTF	TGTGCCAGCGGGGGGGGGAATGGCTACACCTTC
TRBV11-2	.	TRBJ2-1	14	TRBD2	CASTGTSLVNEQFF	TGTGCCAGCACCGGGACTAGTTTAGTCAATGAGCAGTTCTTC
TRBV7-9	.	TRBJ2-5	14	.	CASSIPGPQETQYF	TGTGCCAGCAGCATCCCGGGACCACAGGAGACCCAGTACTTC
TRBV28	.	TRBJ2-7	18	TRBD1	CASSALPIRDRDGDEQYF	TGTGCCAGCAGTGCGTTACCAATTAGGGACAGGGACGGGGACGAGCAGTACTTC
TRBV7-2	few	TRBJ1-6	16	.	CASSLESIPTNSPLHF	TGTGCCAGCAGCTTAGAGTCGATCCCCACAAATTCACCCCTCCACTTT
TRBV12-3/TRBV12-4	.	TRBJ2-3	16	.	CASSLAAGTRTDTQYF	TGTGCCAGCAGTTTAGCCGCCGGGACACGGACAGATACGCAGTATTTT
TRBV5-5	.	TRBJ1-1	14	.	CASSLILVNTEAFF	TGTGCCAGCAGCTTAATATTGGTGAACACTGAAGCTTTCTTT
TRBV7-9	.	TRBJ2-3	15	TRBD2	CAILISGTLSDTQYF	TGTGCCATCCTAATTAGCGGGACCTTATCCGATACGCAGTATTTT
TRBV3-1	few	TRBJ2-7	17	TRBD2	CASSHGVRLAVPYEQYF	TGTGCCAGCAGCCACGGAGTTCGACTAGCGGTCCCCTACGAGCAGTACTTC
TRBV18	many	TRBJ2-5	15	.	CASSQAPDRQETQYF	TGTGCCAGCTCACAAGCTCCGGACAGACAAGAGACCCAGTACTTC
TRBV12-3/TRBV12-4	few	TRBJ1-2	16	.	CASSLPPTDSQRGYTF	TGTGCCAGCAGTCTACCTCCTACGGACAGTCAAAGAGGCTACACCTTC
TRBV5-5	.	TRBJ1-1	15	.	CASSLAHIGGTEAFF	TGTGCCAGCAGCTTGGCGCATATTGGGGGGACTGAAGCTTTCTTT